This entry describes one TCR beta chain. Its antigen remains unidentified. The source of the sample is a study of OX40 agonist ivuxolimab in advanced cancers. Whole-study context: Partial responses were achieved by three patients, of whom one had hepatocellular carcinoma and two had cutaneous melanoma.

The CDR3 consists of 15 residues. J was trimmed by 3 bases and V by 0 bases; bases with no gene match: 5. Germline V CDR1 and CDR2: SGDLS, YYNGEE. Study outcomes and limitations: CD8+ T cells showed, on average, more clonal expansion than CD4+ cells.

TCRdb keeps only in-frame clones here, not all; method: immunoSEQ multiplex PCR. Found here are 55,000 to 90,000 clones, approximately 86% of them singletons; the top ten hold approximately 2.1%. The receptor comes from an adult with an advanced solid tumor such as melanoma, head and neck, liver or kidney cancer. This chain connects TRBV9 to TRBJ1-1, with TRBD1 matching over 7 bases. The sample was CD4+ or CD8+ T cells sorted from blood, taken in a trial of the OX40 agonist ivuxolimab. CDR3 in amino acids: CASSVVAGGDTEAFF. The CDR3 DNA reads as TGTGCCAGCAGCGTAGTGGCAGGGGGGGACACTGAAGCTTTCTTT. Together with reference TRBV9 and TRBJ1-1, the CDR3 gives the full variable domain: DSGVTQTPKHLITATGQRVTLRCSPRSGDLSVYWYQQSLDQGLQFLIQYYNGEERAKGNILERFSAQQFPDLHSELNLSSLELGDSALYFCASSVVAGGDTEAFFGQGTRLTVV.